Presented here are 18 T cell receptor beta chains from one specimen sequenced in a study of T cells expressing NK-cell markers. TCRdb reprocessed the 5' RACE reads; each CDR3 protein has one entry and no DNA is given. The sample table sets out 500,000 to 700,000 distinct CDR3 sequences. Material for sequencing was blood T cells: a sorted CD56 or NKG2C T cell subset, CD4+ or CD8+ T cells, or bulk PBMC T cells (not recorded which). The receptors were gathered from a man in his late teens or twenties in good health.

CDR3 in amino acids: CGRDREQNEQFF. The V call is TRBV15, the J call TRBJ2-1; there is no DNA to check the TCRdb D call of TRBD1. CDR3 length equals 12 residues. Germline V gene lookup returns CDR1 LNHNV and CDR2 YYDKDF (reference sequence).

CDR3 in amino acids: CSVSADSTNEKLFF. The rearrangement joins TRBV29-1 to TRBJ1-4. The CDR3 is made up of 14 amino acids. Germline CDR1 SQVTM, CDR2 ANQGSEA.

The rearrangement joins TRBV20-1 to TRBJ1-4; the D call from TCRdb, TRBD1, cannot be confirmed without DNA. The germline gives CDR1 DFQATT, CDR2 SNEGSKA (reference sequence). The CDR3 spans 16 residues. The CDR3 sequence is CSARDGGPSGNEKLFF.

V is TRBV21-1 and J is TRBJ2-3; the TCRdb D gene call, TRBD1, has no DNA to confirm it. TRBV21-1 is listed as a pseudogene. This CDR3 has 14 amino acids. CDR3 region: CASRQATSTDTQYF.

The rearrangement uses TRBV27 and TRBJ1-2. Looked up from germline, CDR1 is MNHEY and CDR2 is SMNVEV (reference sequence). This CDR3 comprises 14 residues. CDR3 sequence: CASSSAATSYGYTF.

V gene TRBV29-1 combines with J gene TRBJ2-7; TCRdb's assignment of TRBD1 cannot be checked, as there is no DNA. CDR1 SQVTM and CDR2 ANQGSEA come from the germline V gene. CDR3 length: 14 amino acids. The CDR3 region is CSVSGRSGNYEQYF.

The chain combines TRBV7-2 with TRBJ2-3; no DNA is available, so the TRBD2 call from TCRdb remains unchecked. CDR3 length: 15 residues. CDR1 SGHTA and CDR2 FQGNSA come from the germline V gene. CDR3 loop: CASTPPPRQTDTQYF.

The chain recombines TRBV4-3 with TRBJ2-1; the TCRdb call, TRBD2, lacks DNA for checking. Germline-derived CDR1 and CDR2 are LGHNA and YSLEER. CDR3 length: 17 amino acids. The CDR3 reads CASSQDVGDYLYNEQFF.

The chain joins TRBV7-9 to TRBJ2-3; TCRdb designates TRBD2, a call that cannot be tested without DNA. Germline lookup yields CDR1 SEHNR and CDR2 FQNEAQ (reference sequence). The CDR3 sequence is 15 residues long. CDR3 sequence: CASSLTGGNEDTQYF.

The CDR3 protein is CASSPDGLAAAYEQYF. The chain uses TRBV12-3 or TRBV12-4 and TRBJ2-7; TCRdb reports TRBD2, a call that lacks DNA to check it against. The CDR3 loop spans 16 amino acids.

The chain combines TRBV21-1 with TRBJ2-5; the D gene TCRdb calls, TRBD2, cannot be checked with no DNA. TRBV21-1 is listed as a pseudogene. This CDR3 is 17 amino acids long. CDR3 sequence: CASSKEGTRYGSETQYF.

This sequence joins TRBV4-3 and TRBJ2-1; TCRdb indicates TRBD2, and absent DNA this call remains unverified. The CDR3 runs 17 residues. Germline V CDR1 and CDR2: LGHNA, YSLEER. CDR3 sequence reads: CASSLKQGVAGVNEQFF.

The CDR3 reads CASSPFPGLDEKLFF. J is TRBJ1-4 and V is TRBV7-6; lacking DNA, the TRBD1 call made by TCRdb goes unchecked. There are 15 residues in the CDR3. CDR1 SGHVS and CDR2 FNYEAQ come from the germline V gene.

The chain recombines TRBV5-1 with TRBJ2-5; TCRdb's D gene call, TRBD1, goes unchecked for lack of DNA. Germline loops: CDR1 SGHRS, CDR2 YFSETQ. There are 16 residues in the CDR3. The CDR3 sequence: CASSFLLEGRKETQYF.

The CDR3: CAWSVWPEDNEQFF. The V gene is TRBV30, the J gene TRBJ2-1. The germline V gene has CDR1 GTSNPN and CDR2 SVGIG (reference sequence). This CDR3 contains 14 residues.

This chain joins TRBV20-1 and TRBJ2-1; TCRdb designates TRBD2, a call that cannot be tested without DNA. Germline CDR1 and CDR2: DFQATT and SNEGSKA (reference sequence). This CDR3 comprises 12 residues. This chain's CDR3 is CSAADLPNEQFF.

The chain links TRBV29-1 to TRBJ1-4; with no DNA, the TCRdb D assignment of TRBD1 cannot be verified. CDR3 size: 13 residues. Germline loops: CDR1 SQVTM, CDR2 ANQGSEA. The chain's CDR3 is CSVDEGGGKKLFF.

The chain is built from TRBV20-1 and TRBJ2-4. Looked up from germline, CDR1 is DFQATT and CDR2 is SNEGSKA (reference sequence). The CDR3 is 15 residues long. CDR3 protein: CSARAQKLAKNIQYF.